Sequencing of this T cell receptor (beta chain) was carried out in a study of blood T cell repertoires in COVID-19. This CDR3 contains 14 residues. Germline V gene data show CDR1 as SGHAT and CDR2 as FQNNGV. V shed 4 bases and J shed 5 bases, with 15 bases lying between them. Study members were between roughly 18 and 100 years old and lived in 25 or so US regions. Participants reported their clinical history, and cohort assignment relied on those reports. The data were produced by immunoSEQ multiplex PCR, yet TCRdb's version contains in-frame clones alone and is incomplete. This sample carries a few hundred thousand clones, around 89% of them seen once, and the ten largest clones take 4.1%.

Sequencing was done on a sample of PBMCs or T cells enriched from blood (not recorded which). The chain carries TRBV11-2 and TRBJ2-7, with D possibly being TRBD1 (6 bases). The clonotype was recovered from a woman in her 30s who had recovered from COVID-19. This CDR3 reads CASSSIRGRDEQYF. The CDR3 nucleotides read TGTGCCAGCAGCTCGATCAGGGGAAGGGACGAGCAGTACTTC.